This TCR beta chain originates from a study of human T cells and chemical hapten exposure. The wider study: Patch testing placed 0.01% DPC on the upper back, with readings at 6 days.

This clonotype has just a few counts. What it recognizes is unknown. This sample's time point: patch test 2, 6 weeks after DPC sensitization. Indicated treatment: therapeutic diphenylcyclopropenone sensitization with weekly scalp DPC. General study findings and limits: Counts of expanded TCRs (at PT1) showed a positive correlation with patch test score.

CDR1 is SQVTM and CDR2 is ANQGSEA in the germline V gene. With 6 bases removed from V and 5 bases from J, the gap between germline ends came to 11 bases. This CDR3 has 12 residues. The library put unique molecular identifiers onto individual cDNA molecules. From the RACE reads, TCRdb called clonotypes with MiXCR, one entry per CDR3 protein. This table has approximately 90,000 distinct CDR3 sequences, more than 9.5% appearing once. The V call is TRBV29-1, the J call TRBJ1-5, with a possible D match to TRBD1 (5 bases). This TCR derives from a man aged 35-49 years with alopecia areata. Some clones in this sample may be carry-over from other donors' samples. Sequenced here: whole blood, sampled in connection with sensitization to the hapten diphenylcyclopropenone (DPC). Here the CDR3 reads CSVSDSYQPQHF. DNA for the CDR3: TGCAGCGTCTCAGACAGTTATCAGCCCCAGCATTTT.